Sequencing of this TCR beta chain was carried out in a study of OX40 agonist ivuxolimab in advanced cancers. CDR3 length equals 16 residues. CDR1 ENHRY and CDR2 SYGVKD come from the germline V gene. Trimming removed 0 bases at V and 5 bases at J, with 14 bases between. The repertoire was sequenced with immunoSEQ multiplex PCR; TCRdb's copy has only in-frame clones and lacks some. The table records around 94,000 clones, around 91% of them present only once. The starting material was CD4+ or CD8+ T cells sorted from blood, obtained in a trial of the OX40 agonist ivuxolimab. This chain links TRBV10-3 with TRBJ1-5; D uncertain. The TCR originated in an adult with an advanced solid tumor such as melanoma, head and neck, liver or kidney cancer. The CDR3, as DNA: TGTGCCATCAGTGAGTCTCGGGCAGACCAAGATCAGCCCCAGCATTTT. This gives the protein CAISESRADQDQPQHF.